The 26 T cell receptor beta chains below all came from one sample that was sequenced in a study of early T cells in non-severe SARS-CoV-2 infection. TCRdb redid the calling of the 5' RACE reads with MiXCR, one entry per CDR3 protein. Here the sample spans about 30,000 distinct CDR3 sequences, 3.9% being singletons. What was sequenced was whole blood. Receptors were obtained from an adult who was a healthcare worker with PCR-confirmed SARS-CoV-2 infection or an uninfected control (not recorded which).

This clonotype was recorded many times. V and J are TRBV6-5 and TRBJ2-2; no clear D. The CDR3 has 12 amino acids. Germline CDR1 is MNHEY and CDR2 is SVGAGI. V was trimmed by 6 bases and J by 4 bases, leaving 6 bases between them. CDR3 sequence: CASRLPTGELFF. In DNA form, the CDR3 reads TGTGCCAGCAGACTTCCCACCGGGGAGCTGTTTTTT.

The rearrangement joins TRBV19 to TRBJ2-3; the D gene is possibly TRBD1 (7 bases). Germline CDR1 LNHDA, CDR2 SQIVND (reference sequence). This CDR3 comprises 16 residues. V dropped 5 bases and J dropped 4 bases, with 19 bases sitting between them. CDR3 bases: TGTGCCAGTAGTGGGGGGACAGCCCGGCGGGCAGATACGCAGTATTTT. Translated: CASSGGTARRADTQYF.

This clonotype appeared many times. This chain joins TRBV27 and TRBJ2-7; maybe TRBD2 (7 bases). Trimming removed 6 bases at V and 6 bases at J, with 18 bases between. The CDR3 runs to 14 residues. Germline CDR1 is MNHEY and CDR2 is SMNVEV (reference sequence). Here the CDR3 reads CASSKGGDYREQYF. As DNA, the CDR3 is TGTGCCAGCAGCAAGGGGGGGGATTATCGCGAGCAGTACTTC.

This clonotype was picked up many times. The chain links TRBV6-2 or TRBV6-3 to TRBJ1-4; no definite D call. The germline V and J ends were trimmed by 0 bases and 0 bases, with 5 bases remaining between them. Germline V CDR1 and CDR2: MNHEY, SVGEGT. The CDR3 sequence is 15 residues long. CDR3 region: CASSYSGATNEKLFF. CDR3 DNA: TGTGCCAGCAGTTACTCGGGCGCAACTAATGAAAAACTGTTTTTT.

This clonotype occurred many times. The V gene is TRBV9, the J gene TRBJ2-3, with unresolved D. The CDR3 has 11 amino acids. CDR1 and CDR2 from the germline V gene are SGDLS and YYNGEE. The V and J ends lost 0 bases and 6 bases respectively, with 2 bases between them. The CDR3 here is CASSVGDTQYF. The CDR3, as DNA: TGTGCCAGCAGCGTAGGTGATACGCAGTATTTT.

This clonotype was counted only a few times. The chain joins TRBV19 to TRBJ2-1; 11 bases are a match to TRBD2. The germline gives CDR1 LNHDA, CDR2 SQIVND (reference sequence). The V and J ends lost 3 bases and 7 bases, in that order; junction bases with no gene match: 5. This CDR3 spans 15 amino acids. CDR3 in amino acids: CASSILAGGPNEQFF. CDR3 nucleotides: TGTGCCAGTAGTATCTTAGCGGGAGGGCCTAATGAGCAGTTCTTC.

This clonotype appeared many times. The junction departs from the called germline gene at one end, perhaps through a read error. Here the CDR3 DNA reads TGTGCCAGTAGCTTCCCTAGCGGGAGTAACACCGGGGAGCTGTTTTTT. This sequence encodes CASSFPSGSNTGELFF. The gene calls are TRBV5-4 and TRBJ2-2; 10 bases match TRBD2. This CDR3 region has 16 residues. Germline V lookup: CDR1 SGHNT, CDR2 YYREEE (reference sequence).

This clonotype was seen at least ten times. The genes are TRBV7-3 and TRBJ2-5, with D unclear. CDR1 is SGHTA, CDR2 FQGTGA, per germline. This CDR3 has 13 residues. Trimming took 8 bases from V and 1 from J, leaving 11 bases between them. In DNA form, the CDR3 reads TGTGCCAGCCCCCGCAGCTCCCAAGAGACCCAGTACTTC. Residues: CASPRSSQETQYF.

The sample holds many counts of this clonotype. V gene TRBV6-2 or TRBV6-3 combines with J gene TRBJ1-5; no firm D call. The germline gives CDR1 MNHEY, CDR2 SVGEGT. V lost 8 bases and J lost 3, with 11 bases in between. The CDR3 contains 13 residues. The CDR3 coding sequence is TGTGCCAGCGTCAGTAGGTTCAATCAGCCCCAGCATTTT. It is translated as CASVSRFNQPQHF.

This clonotype was seen a few times. J is TRBJ1-1 and V is TRBV12-3 or TRBV12-4; D is ambiguous. CDR3 length: 15 residues. With 6 bases removed from V and 3 bases from J, the gap between germline ends came to 17 bases. CDR3 protein: CASSPPEFRYTEAFF. The CDR3 DNA reads TGTGCCAGCAGCCCTCCCGAGTTTAGGTACACTGAAGCTTTCTTT.

This clonotype has a count of ten or more. This chain uses TRBV7-3 with TRBJ1-3; D is ambiguous. V lost 5 bases to trimming and J lost 0 bases, with 14 bases between them. CDR3 size: 16 residues. Per germline, CDR1 SGHTA and CDR2 FQGTGA. The CDR3 DNA is TGTGCCAGCAGCCCCGGACCGATCGCCTCTGGAAACACCATATATTTT. Amino acids: CASSPGPIASGNTIYF.

The genes are TRBV18 and TRBJ2-1; D unclear. V lost 1 base and J 6 bases, leaving 7 bases between the germline ends. Per germline, CDR1 KGHSH and CDR2 LQKENI. CDR3 length: 13 residues. This chain's CDR3 is CASSPQKVNEQFF. The CDR3 DNA is TGTGCCAGCTCACCACAAAAGGTCAATGAGCAGTTCTTC.

This clonotype occurred many times. The rearrangement uses TRBV5-1 and TRBJ2-3, with no clear D. The germline V gene encodes CDR1 SGHRS and CDR2 YFSETQ. Deletions cut 8 bases from V and 2 bases from J, with 18 bases between. CDR3 length: 15 amino acids. The CDR3 nucleotides are TGCGCCAGAATAGCCCTCCGGAAATACACAGATACGCAGTATTTT. Its translation is CARIALRKYTDTQYF.

This clonotype came up many times. This chain connects TRBV19 to TRBJ2-3, with 9 bases that match TRBD1. J gave up 4 bases and V 10 bases, and 6 bases lay outside the gene matches. CDR1 and CDR2 (germline): LNHDA, SQIVND (reference sequence). The length of the CDR3 is 13 residues. The CDR3 bases are TGTGCCATTGGGACAGGGTCGGCAGATACGCAGTATTTT. It yields the protein CAIGTGSADTQYF.

This clonotype was counted at least ten times. V gene TRBV18 combines with J gene TRBJ1-3, with D possibly being TRBD1 (6 bases). CDR1 and CDR2 from the germline V gene are KGHSH and LQKENI. The CDR3 is made up of 15 amino acids. V lost 3 bases and J lost 0, with 9 bases in between. CDR3 DNA: TGTGCCAGCTCACCGGGACAAGTCTCTGGAAACACCATATATTTT. Its translation is CASSPGQVSGNTIYF. Supplemented by reference TRBV18 and TRBJ1-3, the full variable domain reads NAGVMQNPRHLVRRRGQEARLRCSPMKGHSHVYWYRQLPEEGLKFMVYLQKENIIDESGMPKERFSAEFPKEGPSILRIQQVVRGDSAAYFCASSPGQVSGNTIYFGEGSWLTVV.

In its sample, this clonotype was seen many times. The chain is built from TRBV30 and TRBJ2-1; D not certain. In germline, CDR1 is GTSNPN, CDR2 SVGIG (reference sequence). The CDR3 sequence is 17 residues long. Trimming removed 2 bases at V and 3 bases at J, with 20 bases between. CDR3 sequence: CAWSPWNTQTHYNEQFF. The CDR3 coding sequence is TGTGCCTGGAGTCCTTGGAACACACAAACTCACTACAATGAGCAGTTCTTC.

This rearrangement joins TRBV19 to TRBJ1-2; TRBD1 might be the D (5 bases). Trimming took off 3 bases at V and 4 bases at J, with 12 bases between the two ends. CDR3 size: 14 residues. CDR1 and CDR2 from the germline V gene are LNHDA and SQIVND (reference sequence). The CDR3: CASSIPTAFYGYTF. Written as DNA, the CDR3 is TGTGCCAGTAGTATCCCGACAGCGTTCTATGGCTACACCTTC.

This clonotype was seen ten or more times. The J gene is TRBJ1-5, the V gene TRBV30; D not resolved. The germline V and J ends were trimmed by 0 bases and 3 bases, with 6 bases remaining between them. Germline lookup yields CDR1 GTSNPN and CDR2 SVGIG (reference sequence). The CDR3 sequence is 13 residues long. Here the CDR3 DNA reads TGTGCCTGGAGTGTCTCGTCCAATCAGCCCCAGCATTTT. This gives the protein CAWSVSSNQPQHF.

Remarks on this clonotype: A read error may be the cause here, since a much bigger clone is one base away. The gene calls are TRBV9 and TRBJ2-2, with a weak D call TRBD2 (6 bases). This CDR3 contains 16 residues. The germline gives CDR1 SGDLS, CDR2 YYNGEE. The CDR3 reads CASSAGRGLNTRELFF. CDR3 bases: TGTGCCAGCAGCGCAGGGCGGGGACTGAACACCAGGGAGCTGTTTTTT.

This clonotype was counted many times. V and J are TRBV5-1 and TRBJ2-1, with D uncertain. Germline assignment: CDR1 SGHRS and CDR2 YFSETQ. The CDR3 loop spans 13 amino acids. The V and J ends lost 0 bases and 8 bases respectively, with 9 bases between them. Here the CDR3 reads CASSLVEADEQFF. The CDR3 nucleotides read TGCGCCAGCAGCTTGGTAGAGGCCGATGAGCAGTTCTTC.

At least ten counts were recorded for this clonotype. Sequence at one end of the junction differs from germline and may be a read error. Here the CDR3 reads CASRTKRLAGFSF. DNA for the CDR3: TGTGCCAGCAGGACAAAACGACTAGCGGGATTCTCTTTC. The chain carries TRBV5-6 and TRBJ2-1, with 11 bases fitting TRBD2. The CDR3 consists of 13 residues. The V gene's germline CDR1 is SGHDT and CDR2 YYEEEE. The full variable domain, rest sourced from reference TRBV5-6 and TRBJ2-1, is DAGVTQSPTHLIKTRGQQVTLRCSPKSGHDTVSWYQQALGQGPQFIFQYYEEEERQRGNFPDRFSGHQFPNYSSELNVNALLLGDSALYLCASRTKRLAGFSFGPGTRLTVL.

This clonotype was found many times. CDR3 protein: CSVEGTQAGYNEQFF. CDR3 coding DNA: TGCAGCGTTGAGGGGACGCAGGCGGGTTACAATGAGCAGTTCTTC. This chain uses TRBV29-1 with TRBJ2-1, with D perhaps matching TRBD1 or TRBD2 (5 bases each). Germline loops: CDR1 SQVTM, CDR2 ANQGSEA. This CDR3 has 15 residues. V lost 3 bases to trimming and J lost 4 bases, with 16 bases between them.

This clonotype was counted many times. The J gene is TRBJ2-7, the V gene TRBV20-1, with TRBD2 matching over 7 bases. In germline, CDR1 is DFQATT, CDR2 SNEGSKA (reference sequence). J gave up 3 bases and V 6 bases, and 8 bases lay outside the gene matches. This CDR3 spans 13 amino acids. CDR3 sequence reads: CSAPGEGDYEQYF. CDR3 bases: TGCAGTGCCCCCGGGGAGGGAGACTACGAGCAGTACTTC.

This clonotype showed up many times. The chain has TRBV30 and TRBJ1-1; a weak D match, TRBD1 (5 bases). Germline CDR1 and CDR2: GTSNPN and SVGIG (reference sequence). The germline V and J ends were trimmed by 5 bases and 7 bases, with 8 bases remaining between them. The CDR3 has 10 residues. As DNA, the CDR3 is TGTGCCTGGGCGGGGGTTGAAGCTTTCTTT. It translates to CAWAGVEAFF.

This clonotype was seen at least ten times. V is TRBV7-8 and J is TRBJ1-1; D call uncertain. This CDR3 contains 15 residues. Germline CDR1 reads SGHVS; CDR2 reads FQNEAQ. V lost 3 bases and J lost 1, with 12 bases in between. CDR3 sequence reads: CASSFNPAENTEAFF. DNA for the CDR3: TGTGCCAGCAGCTTTAATCCCGCGGAGAACACTGAAGCTTTCTTT.

This clonotype was picked up many times. The chain couples TRBV3-1 to TRBJ1-2, with 7 bases matching TRBD1. CDR1 and CDR2 from the germline V gene are LGHDT and YNNKEL (reference sequence). This CDR3 comprises 15 residues. Trimming took 0 bases from V and 2 from J; bases not matched to a gene: 3. The CDR3 DNA reads as TGTGCCAGCAGCCAAGAGCGGACAGGCAACTATGGCTACACCTTC. As protein: CASSQERTGNYGYTF.